This T cell receptor beta chain originates from a study of shared clonotypes between healthy human individuals (dated by TCRdb to about 2020). Turning to the overall study: The cohort included three men and two women between 18 and 49 years of age. To increase sequencing depth and limit assay-specific biases, TCR repertoire library preparation and sequencing were carried out by different laboratories using diverse techniques. Between about 0.9 and 8.9 billion PBMCs per donor were obtained by leukapheresis. For each donor, CD4 naive and CD4 memory were each run on three plates, CD8 naive on two plates, and CD8 memory on one plate. To estimate repertoire size and how much clonotype sharing occurs between individuals, the study deeply sequenced the blood TCR repertoires of five healthy adults. Broader findings and caveats from the paper: Rarefaction of sorted-subset datasets indicated incomplete sequencing despite the large sequencing depth. Sampling was restricted to blood, and TCR repertoires in tissue are likely to differ from TCR repertoires in blood. Sharing across a few donors was observed for approximately 5% of naive CD4, 3.5% of naive CD8, over 2% of memory CD4, and about 0.4% of memory CD8 clonotypes. Clonotypes shared by all four sorted-subset donors showed higher generation probabilities than non-shared clonotypes. The small number of donors limited the genetic and exposure-history diversity represented. Naive subsets generally had larger estimated clonotype richness than memory subsets. Pairwise subsampling indicated that sequencing depth was expected to affect the degree of clonotype sharing among donors.

The donors were healthy, HIV-negative adults with no recently reported acute infections or vaccinations. All donors were Caucasian adults living in Nashville, Tennessee, USA. CD4+ T cells were enriched by magnetic negative selection; naive cells were then positively selected on CD45RA, and the negative fraction formed the memory subset. Blood was obtained by leukapheresis, after which PBMCs were separated by Ficoll-Histopaque density gradient centrifugation and cryopreserved in liquid nitrogen vapor phase. Analytical flow cytometry was used to check the purity and quantity of each magnetically sorted T cell population. Genomic DNA was isolated from each sorted fraction and quantified by UV absorbance on a Nanodrop 2000c. TCR CDR3 regions were amplified from genomic DNA by multiplex PCR using the deep immunoSEQ assay. For each cell subset, the extracted genomic DNA was distributed evenly across all wells of several immunoSEQ 96-well plates, and each plate served as one replicate. For sorted subsets, around 200 ng genomic DNA, equal to some 28,000 T cell genomes, was loaded into each replicate PCR. Purified libraries were quantified with a Qubit 3.0 fluorometer, sized on a Bioanalyzer 2100, and re-quantified with the KAPA Library Quantification kit. Every immunoSEQ 96-well plate was sequenced on a separate single-read 150-cycle Illumina NextSeq 550 flow cell. As for how the authors treated the data: The immunoSEQ output contained only junctional sequences without quality scores, so filtering could not match that applied to full-length reads. Sequences were annotated with PyIR, a Python wrapper for IgBLAST v1.9, and V/J genes and CDR3 were assigned using IMGT germline references. Reads with weak V/J assignments (E-value above 1e-6), missing CDR3, stop codons, out-of-frame junctions, or ambiguous translated residues were removed. V3J clonotypes were defined by identical inferred V gene, J gene, and CDR3 amino acid sequence. The percentage overlap between two repertoires was calculated by dividing the number of shared unique clonotypes by the size of the smaller repertoire. Repertoire richness was assessed with RTK rarefaction, the Chao1 estimator, and Recon v2.1 estimates of unobserved clonotypes. Generation probabilities for all TCRbeta clonotypes obtained by the gDNA method from four donors were computed using OLGA. TCRdb re-hosts the immuneACCESS table, in-frame sequences only. Its copies lack some clones; in the studies checked, an unresolved V gene accounts for under half of them, and the cause for the rest is not known. That table furnishes V, J and clone size, whereas the DNA furnished D and trimming. The sample yields over a million clones; approximately 97% were counted once. Approximately 1.1% of the sample is in the top ten clones.

Per the germline V gene, SGHDN is the CDR1 and FVKESK is the CDR2. Inclusive of the bounding cysteine and phenylalanine, the CDR3 is 17 residues long. The read is trimmed to its CDR3 DNA, 51 bases read in frame from base 1. V gives up 4 bases and J gives up 4 bases, and the segment between their germline ends measures 20 bases. A remark on this clone: It has no known antigen specificity. No base-level quality is on record; no much larger clone is a single base apart.

Sequencing was performed on naive CD4+ T cells sorted from blood. The cell subset or site label for this specimen denotes: CD45RA+ positively selected. The receptor chain draws on TRBV14 and TRBJ2-1; no D gene call is confident. The source is a man aged 25 to 45 in good health. The base sequence is TGTGCCAGCAGCCGCAAAGTCGCTACTCCCCTTTACAATGAGCAGTTCTTC. Translation gives CASSRKVATPLYNEQFF.